The clone carrying this T cell receptor beta chain was detected only a few times. Its target is unknown. The CDR3 has 15 residues. V was trimmed by 4 bases and J by 2 bases, leaving 13 bases between them. Germline lookup yields CDR1 SGHTA and CDR2 FQGNSA. This entry belongs to a study of post-analysis software for immune sequencing data. Overall study results and limits: Relative to controls, patients had 4 or 5 TRBV segments at higher frequency, with TRBV5-6, TRBV5-1 and TRBV20-1 among these.

Unique molecular identifiers featured in each of the TCR beta cDNA libraries. TCRdb reprocessed the PCR reads with MiXCR, giving one entry per CDR3 protein. The sample includes fewer than 700,000 distinct CDR3 sequences, around 40% of them seen just once. The TCR comes from a girl between 10 and 17 years old with multiple sclerosis. Sequences were obtained from blood. The rearrangement joins TRBV7-2 to TRBJ2-3; either TRBD1 or TRBD2 may supply D (5 bases each). CDR3 sequence: CASSSGPYSTDTQYF. CDR3 DNA sequence: TGTGCCAGCAGCTCGGGACCTTACTCCACAGATACGCAGTATTTT.